This T cell receptor beta chain stems from a study of T cell changes during pregnancy in multiple sclerosis. This CDR3 comprises 13 residues. CDR1 and CDR2 from the germline V gene are SGHKS and YYEKEE (reference sequence). V lost 3 bases, J lost 5 bases, and 12 bases lay in between. TCRdb's table, derived via immunoSEQ multiplex PCR, lists solely in-frame clones and lacks some. The sample has some 48,000 clones, around 91% seen once. This chain links TRBV5-5 with TRBJ2-7; unclear D gene. The source is a female donor with multiple sclerosis, enrolled in a pregnancy study. Sample: CD8+ T cells from peripheral blood mononuclear cells, taken in the second trimester of pregnancy. The CDR3 reads CASSSPTYDEQYF. In nucleotides, the CDR3 is TGTGCCAGCAGCTCCCCCACCTACGACGAGCAGTACTTC. Variable domain in full (rest from reference TRBV5-5 and TRBJ2-7): DAGVTQSPTHLIKTRGQQVTLRCSPISGHKSVSWYQQVLGQGPQFIFQYYEKEERGRGNFPDRFSARQFPNYSSELNVNALLLGDSALYLCASSSPTYDEQYFGPGTRLTVT.